These 15 T cell receptor beta chains were sequenced from one sample in a study of CD8+CD57+ T cells in acquired aplastic anemia. Profiling that covered TCR beta VDJ and CDR3 relied on genomic DNA as its template. TCRdb redid the calling of the reads with MiXCR, one entry per CDR3 protein. The table lists some 170,000 distinct CDR3 sequences, roughly 65% of them singletons. Patients picked for sequencing had shown CD8+CD57+ cell expansion detected by flow cytometry. The sequenced sample consisted of sorted CD4+, CD8+, or CD8+CD57+ T cells (not recorded which) from PBMCs. The receptor set was obtained from a human donor with aplastic anemia.

This clonotype was seen repeatedly, ten times or more. The chain combines TRBV9 with TRBJ1-6; no reliable D call. Germline-derived CDR1 and CDR2 are SGDLS and YYNGEE. V dropped 0 bases and J dropped 0 bases, with 10 bases sitting between them. This CDR3 has 17 amino acids. The CDR3 region is CASSVVPLSSYNSPLHF. The CDR3 bases are TGTGCCAGCAGCGTAGTACCGCTGAGCTCCTATAATTCACCCCTCCACTTT.

This rearrangement joins TRBV14 to TRBJ2-1; D is uncertain. The germline V gene encodes CDR1 SGHDN and CDR2 FVKESK. V was shortened by 5 bases and J by 5 bases, with 10 bases between the two germline ends. The CDR3 has 13 residues. CDR3 DNA sequence: TGTGCCAGCAGCGTTGACTGGGACAATGAGCAGTTCTTC. Protein sequence: CASSVDWDNEQFF.

The chain links TRBV27 to TRBJ2-6; TRBD1 aligns across 8 bases. The CDR3 has 15 residues. CDR1 and CDR2 (germline): MNHEY, SMNVEV (reference sequence). V shed 5 bases, J shed 4 bases, and the junction held 4 bases outside the gene matches. The CDR3 protein is CASSPTGVGANVLTF. CDR3 bases: TGTGCCAGCAGTCCGACAGGGGTCGGGGCCAACGTCCTGACTTTC.

This clonotype showed up just a few times. The V and J genes are TRBV6-5 and TRBJ2-7; D ambiguous. The CDR3 is made up of 13 amino acids. Germline V gene sequence: CDR1 MNHEY, CDR2 SVGAGI. V gave up 2 bases and J gave up 5 bases, with 10 bases separating them. CDR3 amino acids: CASSYSLANEQYF. In nucleotides, the CDR3 is TGTGCCAGCAGTTACAGCTTGGCTAACGAGCAGTACTTC.

This clonotype appeared many times. J is TRBJ2-7 and V is TRBV5-5, with D possibly being TRBD2 (7 bases). The V end was cut by 2 bases, the J end by 3 bases, with 12 bases between. CDR1 is SGHKS and CDR2 is YYEKEE in the germline V gene (reference sequence). The CDR3 extends over 14 amino acids. The CDR3 DNA follows: TGTGCCAGCAGCTTACGGGGGGCGGACTACGAGCAGTACTTC. This sequence encodes CASSLRGADYEQYF.

In this sample, this clonotype turned up many times. This rearrangement joins TRBV6-1 to TRBJ1-5, with TRBD1 matching over 7 bases. The ends lost 3 bases at V and 6 bases at J; junction bases unmatched: 5. CDR3 length: 14 residues. The germline V gene encodes CDR1 MNHNS and CDR2 SASEGT. CDR3 residues: CASSDYRGGQPQHF. Here the CDR3 DNA reads TGTGCCAGCAGTGATTACAGGGGAGGTCAGCCCCAGCATTTT.

The CDR3 region has the DNA TGTGCCAGCAGTTTACGGGAATACACTGAAGCTTTCTTT. It is translated as CASSLREYTEAFF. V is TRBV12-3 or TRBV12-4 and J is TRBJ1-1; unclear D gene. The CDR3 loop spans 13 amino acids. Deletions cut 2 bases from V and 3 bases from J, with 7 bases between.

This clonotype was seen a handful of times. The V gene is TRBV27, the J gene TRBJ1-1, with 8 bases that match TRBD1. The germline V gene has CDR1 MNHEY and CDR2 SMNVEV (reference sequence). The CDR3 extends over 14 amino acids. After removal of 2 bases from V and 7 bases from J, the junction contained 6 bases not matched to a gene. The CDR3 DNA is TGTGCCAGCAGTTTAAGCAGGGGGCGGGTTGAAGCTTTCTTT. The encoded protein is CASSLSRGRVEAFF.

This chain uses TRBV7-2 with TRBJ2-3; 8 positions match TRBD2. The CDR3 is 16 amino acids. Losses at the gene ends were 1 base for V and 10 bases for J; bases not matched to a gene: 13. Germline-derived CDR1 and CDR2 are SGHTA and FQGNSA. The CDR3 loop reads CASSLGSGGPYEAQYF. Here the CDR3 DNA reads TGTGCCAGCAGCTTAGGGTCGGGGGGGCCTTACGAGGCGCAGTATTTT.

This chain connects TRBV20-1 to TRBJ1-1; D is possibly TRBD1 (6 bases). Germline V gives CDR1 DFQATT, CDR2 SNEGSKA (reference sequence). V gave up 5 bases and J gave up 12 bases, with 16 bases separating them. The CDR3 sequence is 11 residues long. CDR3 DNA: TGCAGTGCTGGGGGGGGGCAAGGGACTTTCTTT. It yields the protein CSAGGGQGTFF.

J is TRBJ2-5 and V is TRBV9, with TRBD2 matching over 9 bases. CDR3 length equals 18 residues. The germline V gene has CDR1 SGDLS and CDR2 YYNGEE. J gave up 0 bases and V 4 bases, and 13 bases lay outside the gene matches. CDR3 DNA: TGTGCCAGCAGCCCTAGCGGGACGCGTATTCCGTACCAAGAGACCCAGTACTTC. Translating gives CASSPSGTRIPYQETQYF. The entire variable domain, with the rest obtained from reference TRBV9 and TRBJ2-5, is as follows: DSGVTQTPKHLITATGQRVTLRCSPRSGDLSVYWYQQSLDQGLQFLIQYYNGEERAKGNILERFSAQQFPDLHSELNLSSLELGDSALYFCASSPSGTRIPYQETQYFGPGTRLLVL.

This clonotype was seen at least ten times. The V call is TRBV19, the J call TRBJ1-2; the D is unclear. V was trimmed by 2 bases and J by 8 bases, leaving 12 bases between them. The germline V gene has CDR1 LNHDA and CDR2 SQIVND (reference sequence). The CDR3 length is 13 residues. The CDR3 loop is CASSIHTAWGYTF. The CDR3 bases are TGTGCCAGTAGTATACACACCGCCTGGGGCTACACCTTC.

The V gene is TRBV27, the J gene TRBJ2-3, with D uncertain. CDR1 and CDR2 from the germline V gene are MNHEY and SMNVEV (reference sequence). The CDR3 extends over 11 amino acids. The V end was cut by 8 bases, the J end by 6 bases, with 9 bases between. CDR3 in DNA: TGTGCCAGCCTGGGGTGGGATACGCAGTATTTT. Protein sequence: CASLGWDTQYF.

This clonotype was found a few times. The V call is TRBV4-1, the J call TRBJ1-4, with 7 nucleotides matching TRBD1. CDR1 is MGHRA, CDR2 YSYEKL, per germline. The CDR3 runs 15 residues. J was trimmed by 6 bases and V by 2 bases; bases with no gene match: 6. In nucleotides, the CDR3 is TGCGCCAGCAGCCAAACCAGGGGGGGGGATGAAAAACTGTTTTTT. This gives the protein CASSQTRGGDEKLFF.

This clonotype occurred many times. The V gene is TRBV19, the J gene TRBJ2-7, with TRBD1 identical over 7 bases. The CDR3 covers 15 residues. Per the germline V gene, CDR1 is LNHDA and CDR2 is SQIVND (reference sequence). V was pared by 1 base and J by 2 bases, with 5 bases of the junction left unmatched. The CDR3 DNA is TGTGCCAGTAGTATAGGCACAGGGGTAGCCTACGAGCAGTACTTC. Its protein is CASSIGTGVAYEQYF.